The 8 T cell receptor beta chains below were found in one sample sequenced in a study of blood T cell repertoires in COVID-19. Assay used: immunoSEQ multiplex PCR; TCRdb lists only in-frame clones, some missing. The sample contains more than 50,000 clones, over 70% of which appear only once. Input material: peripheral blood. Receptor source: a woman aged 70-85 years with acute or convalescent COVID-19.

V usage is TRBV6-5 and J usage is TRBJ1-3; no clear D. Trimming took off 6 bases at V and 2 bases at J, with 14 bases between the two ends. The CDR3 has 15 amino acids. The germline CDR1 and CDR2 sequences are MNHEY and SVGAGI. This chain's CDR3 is CASSRDLTPGNTIYF. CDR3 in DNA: TGTGCCAGCAGCCGGGATTTAACGCCTGGAAACACCATATATTTT.

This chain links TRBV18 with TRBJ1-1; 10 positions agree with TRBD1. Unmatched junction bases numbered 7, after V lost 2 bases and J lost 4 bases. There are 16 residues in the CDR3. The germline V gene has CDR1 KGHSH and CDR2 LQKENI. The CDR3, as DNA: TGTGCCAGCTCACCATCGGGGACAGGGGTTACCACTGAAGCTTTCTTT. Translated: CASSPSGTGVTTEAFF.

This CDR3 is CASSLGGGGGTLNTEAFF. The CDR3 DNA reads TGCGCCAGCAGCTTGGGCGGGGGCGGCGGGACGCTTAACACTGAAGCTTTCTTT. The chain couples TRBV5-1 to TRBJ1-1, with D tentatively TRBD1 (6 bases). The CDR3 is made up of 18 amino acids. CDR1 SGHRS and CDR2 YFSETQ come from the germline V gene. Trimming cost V 0 bases and J 2 bases, with 20 bases left between them.

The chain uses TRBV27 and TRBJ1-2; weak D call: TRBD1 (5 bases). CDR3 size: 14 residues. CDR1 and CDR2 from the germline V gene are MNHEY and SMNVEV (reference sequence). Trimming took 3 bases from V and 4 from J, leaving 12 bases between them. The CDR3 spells CASSFRAGSYGYTF. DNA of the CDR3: TGTGCCAGCAGTTTTAGAGCAGGGTCCTATGGCTACACCTTC.

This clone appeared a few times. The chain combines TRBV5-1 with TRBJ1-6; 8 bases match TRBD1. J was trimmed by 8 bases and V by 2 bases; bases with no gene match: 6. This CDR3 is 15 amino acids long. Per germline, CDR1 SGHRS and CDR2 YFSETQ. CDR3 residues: CASSFETGVDSPLHF. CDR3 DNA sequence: TGCGCCAGCAGCTTTGAGACAGGGGTAGATTCACCCCTCCACTTT.

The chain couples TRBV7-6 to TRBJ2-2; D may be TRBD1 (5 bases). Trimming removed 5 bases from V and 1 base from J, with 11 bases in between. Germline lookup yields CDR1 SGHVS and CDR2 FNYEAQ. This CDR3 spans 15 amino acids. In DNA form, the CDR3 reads TGTGCCAGCAGCCAGGGAACAGGGAACACCGGGGAGCTGTTTTTT. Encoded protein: CASSQGTGNTGELFF.

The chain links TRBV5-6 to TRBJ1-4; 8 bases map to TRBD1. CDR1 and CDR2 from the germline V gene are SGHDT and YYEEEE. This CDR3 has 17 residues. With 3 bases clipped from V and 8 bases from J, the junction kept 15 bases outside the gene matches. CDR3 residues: CASSSFLGQDLTEKLFF. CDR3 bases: TGTGCCAGCAGCTCCTTCCTGGGACAGGATCTAACGGAAAAACTGTTTTTT. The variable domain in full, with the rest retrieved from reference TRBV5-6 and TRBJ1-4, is DAGVTQSPTHLIKTRGQQVTLRCSPKSGHDTVSWYQQALGQGPQFIFQYYEEEERQRGNFPDRFSGHQFPNYSSELNVNALLLGDSALYLCASSSFLGQDLTEKLFFGSGTQLSVL.

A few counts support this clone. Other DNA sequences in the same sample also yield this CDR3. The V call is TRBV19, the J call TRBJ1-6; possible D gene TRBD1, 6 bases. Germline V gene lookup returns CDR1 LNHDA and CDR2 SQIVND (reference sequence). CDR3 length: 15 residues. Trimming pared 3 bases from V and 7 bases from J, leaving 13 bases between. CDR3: CASSIQGGGNSPLHF. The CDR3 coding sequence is TGTGCCAGTAGTATCCAGGGAGGGGGAAATTCACCCCTCCACTTT.